These 11 T cell receptor beta chains originate from one sample sequenced in a study of T cell responses to AZD1222 COVID-19 vaccine. Assay: immunoSEQ multiplex PCR; the TCRdb copy retains only in-frame clones and omits some. Of about 90,000 clones in the sample, more than 75% are singletons; the top ten hold 9.5% to 13%. The sequenced sample was peripheral blood, obtained 28 days after the second AZD1222 dose. The origin of the receptors is an adult who received the AZD1222 COVID-19 vaccine.

The chain employs TRBV9 and TRBJ1-1; TRBD1 matches 7 bases. Germline lookup yields CDR1 SGDLS and CDR2 YYNGEE. This CDR3 has 15 residues. V lost 2 bases and J lost 3; bases outside the gene matches: 7. DNA of the CDR3: TGTGCCAGCAGCGTCGAAACAGGGGAGTACACTGAAGCTTTCTTT. Its translation is CASSVETGEYTEAFF.

V gene TRBV10-3 combines with J gene TRBJ2-7; D gene ambiguous. The germline CDR1 and CDR2 sequences are ENHRY and SYGVKD. CDR3 length: 14 amino acids. With 0 bases removed from V and 4 bases from J, the gap between germline ends came to 10 bases. The CDR3 DNA is TGTGCCATCAGTGAGTCGAGAGAGTATTACGAGCAGTACTTC. This gives the protein CAISESREYYEQYF.

V gene TRBV9 combines with J gene TRBJ1-3, with 9 bases identical to TRBD1. The germline V gene encodes CDR1 SGDLS and CDR2 YYNGEE. The CDR3 contains 17 residues. Germline trimming cut 1 base from V and 3 bases from J; bases unmatched to any gene: 8. The CDR3 sequence: CASSVTGTGTSGNTIYF. The CDR3 nucleotides read TGTGCCAGCAGCGTAACCGGGACAGGGACGAGTGGAAACACCATATATTTT. Variable domain in full (rest from reference TRBV9 and TRBJ1-3): DSGVTQTPKHLITATGQRVTLRCSPRSGDLSVYWYQQSLDQGLQFLIQYYNGEERAKGNILERFSAQQFPDLHSELNLSSLELGDSALYFCASSVTGTGTSGNTIYFGEGSWLTVV.

The V and J genes are TRBV4-1 and TRBJ2-7; possibly TRBD1 or TRBD2 for D (5 bases each). The CDR3 sequence is 13 residues long. The V and J ends lost 3 bases and 7 bases respectively, with 13 bases between them. The germline V gene has CDR1 MGHRA and CDR2 YSYEKL. The CDR3 protein is CASSHRDQREQYF. DNA of the CDR3: TGCGCCAGCAGCCACCGGGACCAAAGGGAGCAGTACTTC.

This clone was counted a few times. The chain has TRBV27 and TRBJ2-7; D is undetermined. CDR1 MNHEY and CDR2 SMNVEV come from the germline V gene (reference sequence). V shed 4 bases and J shed 4 bases, with 17 bases lying between them. The CDR3 has 15 residues. DNA for the CDR3: TGTGCCAGCAGTTCAGGACCTGGCGTTACTTACGAGCAGTACTTC. Its translation is CASSSGPGVTYEQYF.

The chain couples TRBV27 to TRBJ1-2; D remains unclear. The CDR3 sequence is 14 residues long. Per germline, CDR1 MNHEY and CDR2 SMNVEV (reference sequence). V lost 2 bases to trimming and J lost 3 bases, with 10 bases between them. CDR3 loop: CASSLTGVHYGYTF. CDR3 nucleotides: TGTGCCAGCAGTTTAACGGGAGTACACTATGGCTACACCTTC.

This chain uses TRBV5-1 with TRBJ2-2; 13 bases fit TRBD2. Germline-derived CDR1 and CDR2 are SGHRS and YFSETQ. The CDR3 consists of 17 residues. J gave up 6 bases and V 4 bases, and 9 bases lay outside the gene matches. CDR3 in amino acids: CASSTGLAGVYPGELFF. CDR3 DNA: TGCGCCAGCAGCACTGGACTAGCGGGAGTTTACCCCGGGGAGCTGTTTTTT.

This chain links TRBV15 with TRBJ2-5; a weak D match, TRBD1 (7 bases). Germline CDR1 and CDR2: LNHNV and YYDKDF (reference sequence). This CDR3 spans 16 amino acids. The V end lost 1 base, the J end lost 5 bases, and 17 bases lay between the germline ends. CDR3 nucleotide sequence: TGTGCCACCAGCAGAGCTACTCAGGGGGGTGGCGAGACCCAGTACTTC. This gives the protein CATSRATQGGGETQYF.

This clone has just one count. The chain is built from TRBV5-1 and TRBJ1-5; D is possibly TRBD1 (5 bases). The V end lost 0 bases, the J end lost 2 bases, and 9 bases lay between the germline ends. Per germline, CDR1 SGHRS and CDR2 YFSETQ. This CDR3 region has 15 residues. Here the CDR3 DNA reads TGCGCCAGCAGCTTGGGAGGGACGGGCAATCAGCCCCAGCATTTT. Amino acid sequence: CASSLGGTGNQPQHF.

This clone was detected a few times. The rearrangement joins TRBV7-9 to TRBJ1-5; D gene uncertain. The germline V gene has CDR1 SEHNR and CDR2 FQNEAQ (reference sequence). Trimming cost V 6 bases and J 4 bases, with 10 bases left between them. The CDR3 length is 13 residues. CDR3 in DNA: TGTGCCAGCAGTGTTACAGAAAATCAGCCCCAGCATTTT. Its translation is CASSVTENQPQHF.

The rearrangement links TRBV7-2 to TRBJ1-1; D unresolved. The CDR3 is made up of 13 amino acids. Germline lookup yields CDR1 SGHTA and CDR2 FQGNSA. Trimming cost V 5 bases and J 4 bases, with 11 bases left between them. CDR3 coding DNA: TGTGCCAGCAGCCTGTTCGGAAGCACTGAAGCTTTCTTT. Translated: CASSLFGSTEAFF.